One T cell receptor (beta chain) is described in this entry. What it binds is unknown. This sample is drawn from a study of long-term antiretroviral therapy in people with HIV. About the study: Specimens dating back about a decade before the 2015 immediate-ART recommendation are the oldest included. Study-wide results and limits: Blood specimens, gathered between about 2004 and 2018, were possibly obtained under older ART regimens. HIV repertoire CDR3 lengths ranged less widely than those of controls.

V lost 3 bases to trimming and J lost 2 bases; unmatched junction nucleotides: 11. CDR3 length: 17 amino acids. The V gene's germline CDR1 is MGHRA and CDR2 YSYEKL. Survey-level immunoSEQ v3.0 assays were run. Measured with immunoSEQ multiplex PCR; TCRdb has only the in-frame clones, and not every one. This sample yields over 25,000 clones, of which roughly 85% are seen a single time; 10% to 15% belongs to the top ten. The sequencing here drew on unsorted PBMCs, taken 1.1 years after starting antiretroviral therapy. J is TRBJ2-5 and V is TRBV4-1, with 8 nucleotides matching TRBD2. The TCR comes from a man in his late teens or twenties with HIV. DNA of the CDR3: TGCGCCAGCAGCCAGTATGGACGGGGGGGCTATCAAGAGACCCAGTACTTC. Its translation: CASSQYGRGGYQETQYF.